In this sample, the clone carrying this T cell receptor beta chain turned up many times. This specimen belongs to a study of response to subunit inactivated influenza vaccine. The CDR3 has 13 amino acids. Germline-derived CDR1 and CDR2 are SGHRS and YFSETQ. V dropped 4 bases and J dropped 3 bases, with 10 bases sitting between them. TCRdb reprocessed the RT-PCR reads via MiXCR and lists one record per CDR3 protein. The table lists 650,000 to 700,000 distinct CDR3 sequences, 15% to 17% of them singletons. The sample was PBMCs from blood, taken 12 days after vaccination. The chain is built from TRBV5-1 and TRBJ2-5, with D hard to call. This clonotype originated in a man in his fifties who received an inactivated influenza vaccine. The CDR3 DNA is TGCGCCAGCAGCAGAAGTCGAGAAGAGACCCAGTACTTC. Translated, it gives CASSRSREETQYF.